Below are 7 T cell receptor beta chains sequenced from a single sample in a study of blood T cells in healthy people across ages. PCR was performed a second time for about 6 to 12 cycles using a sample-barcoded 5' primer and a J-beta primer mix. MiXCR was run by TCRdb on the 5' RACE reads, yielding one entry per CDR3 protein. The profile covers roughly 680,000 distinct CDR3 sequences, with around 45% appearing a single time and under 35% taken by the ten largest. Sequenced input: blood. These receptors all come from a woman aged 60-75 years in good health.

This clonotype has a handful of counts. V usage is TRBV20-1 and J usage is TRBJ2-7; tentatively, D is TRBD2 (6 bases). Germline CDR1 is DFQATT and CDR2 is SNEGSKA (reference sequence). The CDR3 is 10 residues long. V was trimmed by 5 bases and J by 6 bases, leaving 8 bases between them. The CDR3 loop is CSALRGEQYF. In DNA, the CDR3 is TGCAGTGCTTTGCGGGGCGAGCAGTACTTC.

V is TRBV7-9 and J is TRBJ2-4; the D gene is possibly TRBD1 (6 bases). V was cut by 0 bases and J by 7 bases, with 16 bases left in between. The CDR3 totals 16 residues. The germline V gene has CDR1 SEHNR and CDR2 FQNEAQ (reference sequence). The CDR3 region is CASSLASDSPPNIQYF. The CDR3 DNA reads TGTGCCAGCAGCTTAGCCTCGGACAGCCCTCCGAACATTCAGTACTTC.

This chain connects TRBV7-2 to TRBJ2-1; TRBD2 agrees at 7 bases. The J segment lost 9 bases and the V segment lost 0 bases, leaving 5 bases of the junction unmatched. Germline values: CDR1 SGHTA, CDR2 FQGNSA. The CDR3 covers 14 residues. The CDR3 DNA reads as TGTGCCAGCAGCTTAGCGACTAGCATTGGTGAGCAGTTCTTC. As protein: CASSLATSIGEQFF.

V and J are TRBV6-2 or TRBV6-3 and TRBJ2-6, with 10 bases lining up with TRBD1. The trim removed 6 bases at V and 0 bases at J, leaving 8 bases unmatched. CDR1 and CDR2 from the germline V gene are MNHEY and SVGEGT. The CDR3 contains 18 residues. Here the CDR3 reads CASSTGQGVSSGANVLTF. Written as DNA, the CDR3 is TGTGCCAGCAGCACCGGACAGGGGGTGAGCTCTGGGGCCAACGTCCTGACTTTC.

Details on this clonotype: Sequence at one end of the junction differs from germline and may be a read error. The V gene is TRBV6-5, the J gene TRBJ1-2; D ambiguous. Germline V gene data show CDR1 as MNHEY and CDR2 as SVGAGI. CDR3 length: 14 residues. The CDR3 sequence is CASSYAPQNYDYTF. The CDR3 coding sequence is TGTGCCAGCAGTTACGCTCCCCAGAACTATGACTACACCTTC.

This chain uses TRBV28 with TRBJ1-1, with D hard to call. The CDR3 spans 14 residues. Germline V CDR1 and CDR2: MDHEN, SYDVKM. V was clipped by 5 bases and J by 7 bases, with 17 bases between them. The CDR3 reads CASSPPQKRHEAFF. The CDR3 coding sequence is TGTGCCAGCAGTCCCCCCCAGAAACGTCATGAAGCTTTCTTT. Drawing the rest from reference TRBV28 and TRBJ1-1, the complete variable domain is DVKVTQSSRYLVKRTGEKVFLECVQDMDHENMFWYRQDPGLGLRLIYFSYDVKMKEKGDIPEGYSVSREKKERFSLILESASTNQTSMYLCASSPPQKRHEAFFGQGTRLTVV.

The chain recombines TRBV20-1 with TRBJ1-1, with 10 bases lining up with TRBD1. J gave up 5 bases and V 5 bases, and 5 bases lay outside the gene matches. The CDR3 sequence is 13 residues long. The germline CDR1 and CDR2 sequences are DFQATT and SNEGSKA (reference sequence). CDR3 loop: CSARTGGGTEAFF. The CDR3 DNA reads TGCAGTGCTCGGACAGGGGGGGGGACTGAAGCTTTCTTT.